Listed here are 21 T cell receptor beta chains from one sample, sequenced in a study of cytomegalovirus exposure and HLA in healthy donors. Both 60 Vbeta primers and 13 Jbeta primers went into the PCR. The repertoire was sequenced with immunoSEQ multiplex PCR; TCRdb's copy has only in-frame clones and lacks some. The table has 100,000 to 120,000 clones, roughly 80% seen once. Sequenced material: PBMCs. The receptor source for this set is a man under 40 in good health and CMV-seropositive.

The chain joins TRBV10-3 to TRBJ1-5; 8 bases map to TRBD1. The CDR3 is made up of 19 amino acids. Germline CDR1 and CDR2: ENHRY and SYGVKD. V was clipped by 0 bases and J by 4 bases; unmatched bases: 14. The CDR3 region has the DNA TGTGCCATCAGTGAGTCTTTACCCTCGGACAGGGCCAGGAATCAGCCCCAGCATTTT. This encodes CAISESLPSDRARNQPQHF.

This sequence joins TRBV6-1 and TRBJ1-2; the match to TRBD1 covers 10 bases. J lost 3 bases, V lost 4 bases, and 8 bases had no gene match. CDR1 is MNHNS, CDR2 SASEGT, per germline. There are 16 residues in the CDR3. The CDR3 nucleotides read TGTGCCAGCAGTGGGACAGGGGGTTTGGGATACTATGGCTACACCTTC. Protein: CASSGTGGLGYYGYTF.

V gene TRBV7-6 combines with J gene TRBJ2-1; TRBD1 is a possible D gene (6 bases). The CDR3 covers 17 residues. Germline-derived CDR1 and CDR2 are SGHVS and FNYEAQ. Trimming took off 6 bases at V and 4 bases at J, with 22 bases between the two ends. The CDR3 reads CASSQEGWQGLYNEQFF. CDR3 DNA sequence: TGTGCCAGCAGTCAGGAAGGCTGGCAGGGGCTATACAATGAGCAGTTCTTC.

CDR3 coding DNA: TGTGCCAGCAGATGGACAGGGGGCAACTGGGCTAATGAAAAACTGTTTTTT. Its protein product is CASRWTGGNWANEKLFF. The chain is built from TRBV2 and TRBJ1-4; 11 bases agree with TRBD1. CDR1 and CDR2 (germline): SNHLY, FYNNEI. V lost 6 bases to trimming and J lost 3 bases; unmatched junction nucleotides: 9. The CDR3 spans 17 residues.

V usage is TRBV10-3 and J usage is TRBJ2-3, with TRBD2 matching 10 bases. The germline V gene has CDR1 ENHRY and CDR2 SYGVKD. CDR3 length equals 15 residues. With V trimmed by 6 bases and J by 2 bases, 5 bases remained unmatched. The CDR3 DNA sequence: TGTGCCATCAGGCGGACTAGCGGCTACACAGATACGCAGTATTTT. Translated, it gives CAIRRTSGYTDTQYF.

The chain uses TRBV6-1 and TRBJ2-7; D remains unclear. Looked up from germline, CDR1 is MNHNS and CDR2 is SASEGT. V shed 1 base and J shed 4 bases, with 11 bases lying between them. The CDR3 length is 14 residues. The CDR3 here is CASSEGSGWYEQYF. The DNA for the CDR3 is TGTGCCAGCAGTGAAGGGTCAGGTTGGTACGAGCAGTACTTC.

The genes are TRBV5-1 and TRBJ1-1, with 11 bases matching TRBD1. This CDR3 has 17 amino acids. CDR1 is SGHRS and CDR2 is YFSETQ in the germline V gene. J was trimmed by 0 bases and V by 0 bases; bases with no gene match: 4. Here the CDR3 reads CASSLGGTGGMNTEAFF. CDR3 sequence (DNA): TGCGCCAGCAGCTTGGGTGGGACAGGGGGTATGAACACTGAAGCTTTCTTT.

The chain recombines TRBV19 with TRBJ2-7; D possibly corresponds to TRBD1 (6 bases). The CDR3 spans 14 residues. Germline CDR1 and CDR2: LNHDA and SQIVND (reference sequence). V was shortened by 3 bases and J by 6 bases, with 15 bases between the two germline ends. In DNA, the CDR3 is TGTGCCAGTAGTATGGACCAGGGGTTTAGCGAGCAGTACTTC. The encoded protein is CASSMDQGFSEQYF.

The chain employs TRBV4-1 and TRBJ1-3; 8 bases fit TRBD1. Germline V gene sequence: CDR1 MGHRA, CDR2 YSYEKL. The CDR3 extends over 17 amino acids. J lost 4 bases, V lost 1 base, and 9 bases had no gene match. For the CDR3, the DNA is TGCGCCAGCAGCCAAGGACCGCAGGGGGCGAGCGGAAACACCATATATTTT. The encoded protein is CASSQGPQGASGNTIYF.

The chain carries TRBV5-4 and TRBJ2-1, with 8 positions matching TRBD1. CDR1 is SGHNT, CDR2 YYREEE, per germline (reference sequence). The V segment lost 4 bases and the J segment 9 bases; nucleotides outside the gene matches: 6. The CDR3 consists of 13 residues. The CDR3 DNA is TGTGCCAGCAGCCCGGACAGGGCGGGTGAGCAGTTCTTC. As protein: CASSPDRAGEQFF.

In this sample, this clone turned up a few times. The chain combines TRBV30 with TRBJ1-5, with D perhaps TRBD1 (5 bases). With 0 bases removed from V and 2 bases from J, the gap between germline ends came to 11 bases. This CDR3 is built from 15 residues. Germline loops: CDR1 GTSNPN, CDR2 SVGIG (reference sequence). This CDR3 is CAWSVNEQGNQPQHF. CDR3 nucleotides: TGTGCCTGGAGTGTTAACGAACAGGGCAATCAGCCCCAGCATTTT.

The chain joins TRBV10-3 to TRBJ1-1, with a weak D call TRBD1 (5 bases). Per the germline V gene, CDR1 is ENHRY and CDR2 is SYGVKD. The CDR3 has 15 residues. V was shortened by 6 bases and J by 1 base, with 15 bases between the two germline ends. The CDR3 DNA reads TGTGCCATCAGCGCAAGACAGCCCCAGAACACTGAAGCTTTCTTT. Its translation is CAISARQPQNTEAFF.

V gene TRBV5-6 combines with J gene TRBJ1-2, with D possibly matching TRBD1 (5 bases). Trimming pared 6 bases from V and 2 bases from J, leaving 14 bases between. The CDR3 runs 14 residues. CDR1 is SGHDT, CDR2 YYEEEE, per germline. The CDR3 sequence is CASTFGPGNYGYTF. CDR3 nucleotide sequence: TGTGCCAGCACCTTCGGTCCAGGGAACTATGGCTACACCTTC.

This sequence joins TRBV30 and TRBJ2-3; D remains ambiguous. CDR3 length: 13 residues. CDR1 and CDR2 (germline): GTSNPN, SVGIG (reference sequence). Trimming stripped 8 bases from V and 0 bases from J, with 12 bases between. The CDR3 coding sequence is TGTGCCCATGCTGGCGGTAGCACAGATACGCAGTATTTT. Translated, it gives CAHAGGSTDTQYF.

This chain links TRBV11-3 with TRBJ2-3; 9 bases line up with TRBD2. Trimming removed 1 base from V and 1 base from J; junction bases left unmatched: 6. The germline gives CDR1 SGHNT, CDR2 YENEEA. The CDR3 contains 17 residues. For the CDR3, the DNA is TGTGCCAGCAGCTTAGGCGGGGGGGCATTCGGCACAGATACGCAGTATTTT. It encodes CASSLGGGAFGTDTQYF.

This clone was counted once. The chain carries TRBV11-2 and TRBJ2-7; TRBD1 matches 10 bases. The ends lost 3 bases at V and 3 bases at J; junction bases unmatched: 5. Per the germline V gene, CDR1 is SGHAT and CDR2 is FQNNGV. CDR3 size: 15 residues. The CDR3: CASSFQTGGYYEQYF. CDR3 sequence (DNA): TGTGCCAGCAGCTTCCAGACAGGGGGCTACTACGAGCAGTACTTC.

The J gene is TRBJ1-2, the V gene TRBV7-9, with no clear D. This CDR3 comprises 14 residues. V shed 0 bases and J shed 2 bases, with 7 bases lying between them. The V gene's germline CDR1 is SEHNR and CDR2 FQNEAQ (reference sequence). The CDR3 bases are TGTGCCAGCAGCTTAGCGGGCGGGAACTATGGCTACACCTTC. Translated, it gives CASSLAGGNYGYTF.

The V call is TRBV10-3, the J call TRBJ2-5; 15 bases fit TRBD2. This CDR3 is 15 amino acids long. CDR1 ENHRY and CDR2 SYGVKD come from the germline V gene. Trimming took 6 bases from V and 4 from J; bases not matched to a gene: 3. CDR3 nucleotide sequence: TGTGCCATCAGGGGGGGACTAGCGGGGGGAGAGACCCAGTACTTC. It codes for CAIRGGLAGGETQYF.

A few counts support this clone. The chain recombines TRBV11-3 with TRBJ2-3, with TRBD2 matching 7 bases. Germline trimming cut 5 bases from V and 2 bases from J; bases unmatched to any gene: 4. The CDR3 loop spans 14 amino acids. Germline-derived CDR1 and CDR2 are SGHNT and YENEEA. The CDR3 DNA reads TGTGCCAGCAGCCGACTAGCCACCACAGATACGCAGTATTTT. Residues: CASSRLATTDTQYF.

The chain uses TRBV30 and TRBJ1-2, with TRBD1 matching 11 bases. The CDR3 is 15 residues long. Germline CDR1 and CDR2: GTSNPN and SVGIG (reference sequence). Germline trimming cut 2 bases from V and 6 bases from J; bases unmatched to any gene: 8. The CDR3: CAWSPAPGQGDGYTF. DNA for the CDR3: TGTGCCTGGAGTCCGGCACCGGGACAGGGGGATGGCTACACCTTC.

The chain uses TRBV28 and TRBJ2-4, with 7 bases fitting TRBD1. After removal of 0 bases from V and 7 bases from J, the junction contained 6 bases not matched to a gene. Germline loops: CDR1 MDHEN, CDR2 SYDVKM. The length of the CDR3 is 15 residues. In DNA form, the CDR3 reads TGTGCCAGCAGTTTATGGACAGGGCTTCTGAACATTCAGTACTTC. It translates to CASSLWTGLLNIQYF. Using reference TRBV28 and TRBJ2-4 for the parts outside the CDR3, the full variable domain is DVKVTQSSRYLVKRTGEKVFLECVQDMDHENMFWYRQDPGLGLRLIYFSYDVKMKEKGDIPEGYSVSREKKERFSLILESASTNQTSMYLCASSLWTGLLNIQYFGAGTRLSVL.